The clone carrying this TCR beta chain was seen many times. These data originate in a study of T-cell reconstitution after alpha-beta-depleted transplantation in children. Unique molecular identifiers featured in how the TCRbeta library was prepared. A single record per CDR3 protein comes from TCRdb applying MiXCR to the PCR reads. Among 100,000 or so distinct CDR3 sequences listed, more than 20% were seen once. The source was PBMCs, collected before TCRalphabeta/CD19-depleted stem cell transplant. This TCR was recovered from a boy younger than 10 with acute lymphoblastic leukemia, due to receive a stem cell transplant.

The CDR3 sequence: CASSTGGLYEKLFF. For the CDR3, the DNA is TGTGCCAGCAGCACGGGGGGCCTATACGAAAAACTGTTTTTT. The chain couples TRBV7-8 to TRBJ1-4; D is perhaps TRBD1 (6 bases). The germline gives CDR1 SGHVS, CDR2 FQNEAQ. V was pared by 5 bases and J by 8 bases, with 15 bases between. The CDR3 runs 14 residues.